The 23 T cell receptor beta chains below come from one sample, sequenced in a study of shared clonotypes between healthy human individuals. Here immunoSEQ multiplex PCR was the method, and the copy in TCRdb shows in-frame clones only, minus some. This table has about a million clones, roughly 70% appearing once. Sequencing was performed on memory CD4+ T cells sorted from blood. Subset indicated: CD45RA-negative fraction. Source of these receptors: a man aged 18 to 29 in good health.

The chain has TRBV19 and TRBJ2-3; D may be TRBD2 (5 bases). The germline CDR1 and CDR2 sequences are LNHDA and SQIVND (reference sequence). This CDR3 spans 15 amino acids. Trimming left V 6 bases short and J 4 bases short, with 17 bases between. The CDR3 bases are TGTGCCAGTAGCGGAGGCGGAAGCTTCGCAGATACGCAGTATTTT. This encodes CASSGGGSFADTQYF.

Worth noting for this clone: The sample has other DNA sequences that encode this CDR3 too. The chain joins TRBV10-3 to TRBJ1-1, with 7 bases fitting TRBD1. In germline, CDR1 is ENHRY, CDR2 SYGVKD. V trimming: 8 bases; J trimming: 4 bases; junction bases outside the gene matches: 1. The CDR3 totals 11 residues. The CDR3 loop is CAISGGTEAFF. The CDR3 region has the DNA TGTGCCATCTCAGGGGGCACTGAAGCTTTCTTT.

The chain recombines TRBV18 with TRBJ2-7, with D possibly matching TRBD2 (6 bases). The CDR3 extends over 15 amino acids. Germline lookup yields CDR1 KGHSH and CDR2 LQKENI. V was trimmed by 0 bases and J by 2 bases, leaving 11 bases between them. The CDR3 DNA is TGTGCCAGCTCACCACCTCCTAGCGAAACCTACGAGCAGTACTTC. This gives the protein CASSPPPSETYEQYF.

The chain uses TRBV4-3 and TRBJ2-2; D unclear. Germline V gives CDR1 LGHNA, CDR2 YSLEER. The V and J ends lost 0 bases and 7 bases respectively, with 6 bases between them. This CDR3 has 13 residues. CDR3 in amino acids: CASSQEVGGELFF. The CDR3 nucleotides are TGCGCCAGCAGCCAAGAAGTTGGCGGGGAGCTGTTTTTT.

This clone has a handful of counts. V usage is TRBV30 and J usage is TRBJ1-1; perhaps TRBD1 as D (6 bases). V dropped 3 bases and J dropped 1 base, with 9 bases sitting between them. The germline gives CDR1 GTSNPN, CDR2 SVGIG (reference sequence). The CDR3 totals 13 residues. The chain's CDR3 is CAWRQQGNTEAFF. DNA of the CDR3: TGTGCCTGGAGGCAACAGGGGAACACTGAAGCTTTCTTT.

This chain uses TRBV5-4 with TRBJ1-6; D gene uncertain. The CDR3 sequence is 14 residues long. Per the germline V gene, CDR1 is SGHNT and CDR2 is YYREEE (reference sequence). V dropped 1 base and J dropped 7 bases, with 9 bases sitting between them. DNA of the CDR3: TGTGCCAGCAGCTTGTGGGTTCAGAATTCACCCCTCCACTTT. Translating it yields CASSLWVQNSPLHF.

The chain recombines TRBV19 with TRBJ2-7; D unclear. Deletions cut 5 bases from V and 6 bases from J, with 14 bases between. The CDR3 has 13 amino acids. CDR1 is LNHDA and CDR2 is SQIVND in the germline V gene (reference sequence). The CDR3 DNA reads as TGTGCCAGTAGTTCCGTATCCGGTGGCGAGCAGTACTTC. This codes for CASSSVSGGEQYF.

This clone was seen once. The CDR3 DNA is TGTGCCAGCAGTGAAGCGCCCGGCGGGACGTCCTACGAGCAGTACTTC. Residues: CASSEAPGGTSYEQYF. This chain uses TRBV6-1 with TRBJ2-7; tentatively, D is TRBD2 (6 bases). The CDR3 consists of 16 residues. Per the germline V gene, CDR1 is MNHNS and CDR2 is SASEGT. V was cut by 0 bases and J by 1 base, with 13 bases left in between.

V and J are TRBV11-2 and TRBJ2-5; a weak D match, TRBD2 (5 bases). V was shortened by 1 base and J by 0 bases, with 12 bases between the two germline ends. CDR1 is SGHAT, CDR2 FQNNGV, per germline. The CDR3 runs 16 residues. In nucleotides, the CDR3 is TGTGCCAGCAGCTTAGGCACTTCGGGGTACCAAGAGACCCAGTACTTC. Amino acids: CASSLGTSGYQETQYF. The full variable domain, rest sourced from reference TRBV11-2 and TRBJ2-5, is EAGVAQSPRYKIIEKRQSVAFWCNPISGHATLYWYQQILGQGPKLLIQFQNNGVVDDSQLPKDRFSAERLKGVDSTLKIQPAKLEDSAVYLCASSLGTSGYQETQYFGPGTRLLVL.

V gene TRBV11-2 combines with J gene TRBJ1-6; D is perhaps TRBD1 (6 bases). V was pared by 4 bases and J by 9 bases, with 10 bases between. CDR3 size: 13 residues. The germline gives CDR1 SGHAT, CDR2 FQNNGV. The CDR3 DNA reads TGTGCCAGCAGCTCAGGGGTAACTTCACCCCTCCACTTT. Encoded protein: CASSSGVTSPLHF.

This chain uses TRBV10-3 with TRBJ2-7; TRBD2 matches at 8 bases. V was clipped by 4 bases and J by 4 bases; unmatched bases: 18. The CDR3 is 18 amino acids. The germline gives CDR1 ENHRY, CDR2 SYGVKD. The CDR3 protein is CAISGGPALAGTSYEQYF. As DNA, the CDR3 is TGTGCCATCAGTGGAGGACCAGCCTTAGCGGGGACCTCATACGAGCAGTACTTC.

Of note for this clone: The sample has other DNA sequences that encode this CDR3 too. The J gene is TRBJ1-6, the V gene TRBV30; no definite D call. Germline V gene lookup returns CDR1 GTSNPN and CDR2 SVGIG (reference sequence). With 4 bases removed from V and 5 bases from J, the gap between germline ends came to 9 bases. The CDR3 totals 13 residues. This CDR3 reads CAWTDGNNSPLHF. The DNA for the CDR3 is TGTGCCTGGACAGACGGGAATAATTCACCCCTCCACTTT.

The sample holds a few counts of this clone. The V call is TRBV12-5, the J call TRBJ1-6; D is undetermined. Germline V gene sequence: CDR1 LGHNT, CDR2 FRNRAP. The CDR3 is made up of 17 amino acids. Trimming removed 7 bases from V and 11 bases from J, with 27 bases in between. CDR3 in amino acids: CASARAAADSRGTPLHF. The CDR3 DNA reads TGTGCTAGTGCCCGGGCGGCGGCTGACTCTCGAGGCACACCCCTCCACTTT.

V usage is TRBV7-9 and J usage is TRBJ2-5; 10 bases fit TRBD2. J gave up 5 bases and V 1 base, and 10 bases lay outside the gene matches. The CDR3 consists of 17 residues. CDR1 is SEHNR and CDR2 is FQNEAQ in the germline V gene (reference sequence). CDR3 region: CASSLGVLAGGFETQYF. DNA for the CDR3: TGTGCCAGCAGCTTAGGCGTTTTAGCGGGGGGTTTTGAGACCCAGTACTTC. The complete variable domain, with remaining parts taken from reference TRBV7-9 and TRBJ2-5, reads DTGVSQNPRHKITKRGQNVTFRCDPISEHNRLYWYRQTLGQGPEFLTYFQNEAQLEKSRLLSDRFSAERPKGSFSTLEIQRTEQGDSAMYLCASSLGVLAGGFETQYFGPGTRLLVL.

Here the CDR3 reads CASSLGGSRDGYTF. CDR3 bases: TGCGCCAGCAGCTTGGGGGGCAGCCGAGATGGCTACACCTTC. This rearrangement joins TRBV5-1 to TRBJ1-2, with D perhaps TRBD1 (5 bases). The germline CDR1 and CDR2 sequences are SGHRS and YFSETQ. This CDR3 contains 14 residues. Trimming shortened V by 0 bases and J by 6 bases, and 12 bases separated the two germline ends.

J is TRBJ2-1 and V is TRBV10-1; D is uncertain. Trimming pared 5 bases from V and 1 base from J, leaving 6 bases between. CDR3 size: 13 residues. CDR1 and CDR2 (germline): WNHNN, SYGVQD (reference sequence). Here the CDR3 DNA reads TGCGCCAGCAGTTCCACATCCTACAATGAGCAGTTCTTC. This encodes CASSSTSYNEQFF.

The rearrangement uses TRBV7-2 and TRBJ2-7, with D uncertain. Per germline, CDR1 SGHTA and CDR2 FQGNSA. Trimming cost V 1 base and J 6 bases, with 10 bases left between them. The CDR3 is 13 residues long. The CDR3 protein is CASSLGYGSEQYF. The CDR3 nucleotides read TGTGCCAGCAGCTTAGGTTACGGGTCCGAGCAGTACTTC.

The chain joins TRBV10-3 to TRBJ1-5; unclear D gene. The CDR3 has 13 amino acids. V was clipped by 6 bases and J by 8 bases, with 14 bases between them. The V gene's germline CDR1 is ENHRY and CDR2 SYGVKD. The CDR3 spells CAIRGNSRKPQHF. Written as DNA, the CDR3 is TGTGCCATCAGGGGCAATTCCCGTAAGCCCCAGCATTTT.

The rearrangement links TRBV10-2 to TRBJ1-1; D is possibly TRBD1 (6 bases). The V and J ends lost 8 bases and 0 bases respectively, with 13 bases between them. Germline loops: CDR1 WSHSY, CDR2 SAAADI. The CDR3 contains 14 residues. The CDR3 protein is CASRRGGLNTEAFF. DNA for the CDR3: TGCGCCAGCCGAAGGGGGGGATTGAACACTGAAGCTTTCTTT.

The rearrangement links TRBV6-1 to TRBJ1-5, with 7 bases lining up with TRBD1. Germline loops: CDR1 MNHNS, CDR2 SASEGT. The CDR3 loop spans 13 amino acids. Trimming cost V 7 bases and J 5 bases; bases outside gene matches: 5. The CDR3 loop is CASTRQGDQPQHF. As DNA, the CDR3 is TGTGCCAGCACTAGACAGGGCGATCAGCCCCAGCATTTT.

This chain joins TRBV11-3 and TRBJ2-1; TRBD2 matches at 8 bases. This CDR3 comprises 13 residues. V lost 0 bases and J lost 12; bases outside the gene matches: 4. Looked up from germline, CDR1 is SGHNT and CDR2 is YENEEA. CDR3 sequence (DNA): TGTGCCAGCAGCTTAGAGAGCGGGGGTGGGCAGTTCTTC. This codes for CASSLESGGGQFF.

The V call is TRBV2, the J call TRBJ2-5; 7 nucleotides agree with TRBD2. The CDR3 loop spans 14 amino acids. CDR1 SNHLY and CDR2 FYNNEI come from the germline V gene. V trimming: 6 bases; J trimming: 2 bases; junction bases outside the gene matches: 6. CDR3 in amino acids: CASRTGRSQETQYF. The CDR3 nucleotides are TGTGCCAGCAGGACCGGGAGGTCTCAAGAGACCCAGTACTTC.

The DNA of the CDR3 is TGTGCCAGCAGTTACCGAGTTTACCAGCCCCAGCATTTT. Translating gives CASSYRVYQPQHF. The chain combines TRBV6-5 with TRBJ1-5; D gene unclear. The germline V gene has CDR1 MNHEY and CDR2 SVGAGI. V gave up 2 bases and J gave up 7 bases, with 9 bases separating them. The CDR3 length is 13 residues.